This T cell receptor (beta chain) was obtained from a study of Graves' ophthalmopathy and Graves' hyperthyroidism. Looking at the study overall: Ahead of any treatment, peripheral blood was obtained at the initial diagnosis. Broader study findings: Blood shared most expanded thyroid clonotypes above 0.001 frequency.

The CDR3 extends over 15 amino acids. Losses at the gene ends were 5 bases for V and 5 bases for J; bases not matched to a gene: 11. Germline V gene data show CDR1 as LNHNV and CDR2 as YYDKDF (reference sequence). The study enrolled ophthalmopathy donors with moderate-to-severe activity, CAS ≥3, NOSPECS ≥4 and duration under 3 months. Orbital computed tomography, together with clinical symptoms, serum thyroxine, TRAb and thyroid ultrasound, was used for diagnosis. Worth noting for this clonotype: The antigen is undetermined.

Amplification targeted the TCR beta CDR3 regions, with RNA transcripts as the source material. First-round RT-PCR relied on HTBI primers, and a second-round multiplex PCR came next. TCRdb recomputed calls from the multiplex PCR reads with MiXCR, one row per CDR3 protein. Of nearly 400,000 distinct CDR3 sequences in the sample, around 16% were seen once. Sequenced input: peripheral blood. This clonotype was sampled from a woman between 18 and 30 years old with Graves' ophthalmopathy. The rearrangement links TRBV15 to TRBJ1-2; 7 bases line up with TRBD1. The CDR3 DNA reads TGTGCCACCAGCGGAAGTCAGGTACAGGGGTATGGCTACACCTTC. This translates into CATSGSQVQGYGYTF.